This entry concerns a single TCR beta chain. The target of this receptor is not known. Nothing much larger sits one base from this clone, and base qualities are not available. This sample stems from a study of identical twins (dated by TCRdb to the mid-2010s). About the investigation overall: TCR alpha and beta repertoires from monozygotic twins, unrelated adults of various ages and cord blood were deep-sequenced to test whether fetal clonotypes persist. To rule out contamination, replicate twin experiments were performed at different times with different library preparation protocols.

All donors were healthy Caucasians. Library method: 5' RACE. Sequencing was carried out with an Illumina HiSeq 2000. Template switching added a universal primer binding site, and the final cDNA carried a unique molecular identifier that allowed TCR cDNA molecules to be counted accurately. Specific primers in the conserved constant-segment region were used to synthesize first-strand cDNA for the TCR alpha and beta chains. To control for contamination, every cDNA library was double barcoded, receiving both a SMART-Mk sample barcode and Illumina barcodes. TruSeq adapter sequences, together with Illumina sample barcodes, were added in two successive PCR steps. The TCR alpha and beta cDNA libraries were sequenced on the Illumina HiSeq platform using custom primers. In the authors' own workflow: MiGEC was used to process raw reads and extract unique molecular identifiers, and MiXCR was used to find CDR3 positions. For each individual, recombination models were inferred using an EM algorithm with the repgenHMM and IGoR tools. The analysis of shared clonotypes was done with the tcR package in R, with sharing normalized by the product of cloneset sizes. To study raw recombination free of thymic and clonal selection effects, out-of-frame nonproductive sequences were analyzed. The raw public data were reprocessed by TCRdb itself: fastp quality trimming at Q25, MiXCR clonotype calling, in-frame beta chains only. Each entry is one CDR3 protein sequence, shown with its most common DNA and genes. These V and J calls rely on TCRdb rather than the paper's analysis. This sample comprises around 1.7 million distinct CDR3 sequences, 25% to 35% of them detected only once. The top ten clones comprise 0.27% of the sample.

The investigation overall reported the following: Abundant cord blood beta clonotypes carried fewer insertions; young adult naive repertoires showed a weaker similar trend, while memory repertoires showed none. Zero-insertion analyses could be partly confounded by invariant T cells such as MAIT and iNKT, although diverse VJ usage argued against such confounding for most clonotypes. Because the same donors could not be followed over many years, conclusions were based on cross-sectional statistical analysis. Compared with coincidental sharing between unrelated individuals, an excess of low generation-probability sequences was observed among out-of-frame TCR alpha sequences shared between twins. The excess sharing between twins in beta out-of-frame sequences was weaker because fewer shared sequences reduced the signal-to-noise ratio. Out-of-frame TCR alpha sharing in monozygotic twins was systematically underestimated by recombination models, whereas sharing between unrelated individuals was in agreement with the recombination models.

The CDR1 and CDR2 encoded by the germline V gene are SGHRS and YFSETQ. The CDR3 goes from the cysteine to the phenylalanine over 17 residues. The CDR3 DNA has 51 bases and is translated from base 1. The trim is 2 bases for V and 0 bases for J, with a gap of 15 bases between the germline ends. Sequencing was carried out using cord blood. The chain is made from TRBV5-1 and TRBJ2-1; the D gene assignment is ambiguous. This TCR was recovered from a newborn girl in good health. The nucleotide sequence reads as follows: TGCGCCAGCAGCTTTGGCCGACTTCCCAGCTCCTACAATGAGCAGTTCTTC. Translated, this gives CASSFGRLPSSYNEQFF.